These 26 T cell receptor beta chains were sequenced from one sample in a study of OX40 agonist ivuxolimab in advanced cancers. TCRdb's table, derived via immunoSEQ multiplex PCR, lists solely in-frame clones and lacks some. Of about 82,000 clones in the sample, 85% were seen once. The specimen comprised CD4+ or CD8+ T cells sorted from blood, sampled in a trial of the OX40 agonist ivuxolimab. The receptors shown here come from an adult with an advanced solid tumor such as melanoma, head and neck, liver or kidney cancer.

The rearrangement joins TRBV5-1 to TRBJ1-5; the D gene is possibly TRBD1 (5 bases). V lost 0 bases to trimming and J lost 11 bases, with 12 bases between them. The CDR3 extends over 13 amino acids. The germline gives CDR1 SGHRS, CDR2 YFSETQ. The CDR3 loop is CASSLGEGSTQHF. CDR3 DNA: TGCGCCAGCAGCTTGGGGGAGGGGAGTACCCAGCATTTT.

In the case of this clone: The identical CDR3 is also encoded by other nucleotide sequences in the sample. V and J are TRBV11-3 and TRBJ2-3; D ambiguous. V lost 5 bases and J 1 base, leaving 10 bases between the germline ends. The CDR3 has 14 residues. The germline V gene encodes CDR1 SGHNT and CDR2 YENEEA. The CDR3 sequence is CASSPDGGTDTQYF. In nucleotides, the CDR3 is TGTGCCAGCAGCCCCGACGGCGGCACAGATACGCAGTATTTT.

The V gene is TRBV6-5, the J gene TRBJ1-1, with D perhaps matching TRBD1 (5 bases). CDR3 length: 15 residues. V was trimmed by 4 bases and J by 0 bases, leaving 12 bases between them. Germline V gene data show CDR1 as MNHEY and CDR2 as SVGAGI. The CDR3 spells CASSLNRNMNTEAFF. The CDR3 DNA follows: TGTGCCAGCAGTTTAAACAGGAATATGAACACTGAAGCTTTCTTT.

This chain joins TRBV5-1 and TRBJ2-6; no definite D call. V dropped 3 bases and J dropped 0 bases, with 4 bases sitting between them. Germline V gene lookup returns CDR1 SGHRS and CDR2 YFSETQ. The CDR3 contains 14 residues. For the CDR3, the DNA is TGCGCCAGCAGCTGGAGCTCTGGGGCCAACGTCCTGACTTTC. This translates into CASSWSSGANVLTF.

This clone showed up just once. The chain couples TRBV28 to TRBJ2-6; D not resolved. Trimming pared 2 bases from V and 3 bases from J, leaving 2 bases between. CDR3 length: 13 amino acids. CDR1 and CDR2 from the germline V gene are MDHEN and SYDVKM. The CDR3: CASSLVGANVLTF. CDR3 nucleotide sequence: TGTGCCAGCAGTTTAGTTGGGGCCAACGTCCTGACTTTC. The entire variable domain, with the rest obtained from reference TRBV28 and TRBJ2-6, is as follows: DVKVTQSSRYLVKRTGEKVFLECVQDMDHENMFWYRQDPGLGLRLIYFSYDVKMKEKGDIPEGYSVSREKKERFSLILESASTNQTSMYLCASSLVGANVLTFGAGSRLTVL.

The rearrangement joins TRBV9 to TRBJ2-5, with a weak D call TRBD2 (5 bases). The ends were cut back, 4 bases at V and 3 bases at J, with 10 bases in the middle. The CDR3 totals 13 residues. Looked up from germline, CDR1 is SGDLS and CDR2 is YYNGEE. CDR3 residues: CASSPGLKETQYF. CDR3 DNA sequence: TGTGCCAGCAGCCCCGGACTGAAAGAGACCCAGTACTTC.

This clone has just one count. The rearrangement joins TRBV9 to TRBJ2-1, with D perhaps TRBD2 (5 bases). Trimming shortened V by 1 base and J by 0 bases, and 11 bases separated the two germline ends. The CDR3 has 16 amino acids. Germline-derived CDR1 and CDR2 are SGDLS and YYNGEE. In DNA form, the CDR3 reads TGTGCCAGCAGCGTATATAGCGCTAGCTCCTACAATGAGCAGTTCTTC. Translating it yields CASSVYSASSYNEQFF.

This sequence joins TRBV18 and TRBJ1-1, with D unresolved. With 3 bases removed from V and 7 bases from J, the gap between germline ends came to 12 bases. The germline V gene has CDR1 KGHSH and CDR2 LQKENI. The CDR3 spans 13 residues. CDR3 nucleotide sequence: TGTGCCAGCTCACCGGGATCTCTGGGTGAAGCTTTCTTT. Its translation is CASSPGSLGEAFF.

V and J are TRBV7-3 and TRBJ2-7; TRBD2 might be the D (7 bases). The CDR3 length is 14 residues. Germline V lookup: CDR1 SGHTA, CDR2 FQGTGA. V gave up 3 bases and J gave up 3 bases, with 12 bases separating them. The CDR3 protein is CASSFRGADYEQYF. The CDR3 DNA follows: TGTGCCAGCAGCTTTCGGGGGGCGGACTACGAGCAGTACTTC.

The table lists this clone with a count of one. The chain recombines TRBV7-9 with TRBJ1-1, with TRBD1 identical over 7 bases. This CDR3 is 15 amino acids long. Germline CDR1 SEHNR, CDR2 FQNEAQ (reference sequence). J gave up 0 bases and V 5 bases, and 6 bases lay outside the gene matches. DNA for the CDR3: TGTGCCAGCAGCCCAGGGACAGACATGAACACTGAAGCTTTCTTT. Its translation is CASSPGTDMNTEAFF.

This chain joins TRBV9 and TRBJ2-1, with 7 bases aligning to TRBD2. V was clipped by 0 bases and J by 5 bases; unmatched bases: 8. The CDR3 extends over 16 amino acids. The germline V gene encodes CDR1 SGDLS and CDR2 YYNGEE. The CDR3 DNA is TGTGCCAGCAGCGTAGTAGCGGGTCGGGGCGACAATGAGCAGTTCTTC. This translates into CASSVVAGRGDNEQFF.

The J gene is TRBJ2-7, the V gene TRBV7-8; no firm D call. Trimming left V 5 bases short and J 0 bases short, with 23 bases between. CDR3 length: 18 amino acids. Germline V lookup: CDR1 SGHVS, CDR2 FQNEAQ. As DNA, the CDR3 is TGTGCCAGCAGCCCGCGGACCATCTCAGCCAGTAGCTCCTACGAGCAGTACGTC. Encoded protein: CASSPRTISASSSYEQYV.

This clone was seen just once. The chain employs TRBV19 and TRBJ1-5, with D unresolved. This CDR3 has 16 residues. V lost 4 bases and J lost 2, with 15 bases in between. The germline V gene encodes CDR1 LNHDA and CDR2 SQIVND (reference sequence). This CDR3 is CASSNPAGIGNQPQHF. CDR3 coding DNA: TGTGCCAGTAGTAACCCCGCGGGGATAGGCAATCAGCCCCAGCATTTT.

The chain uses TRBV28 and TRBJ2-7; unclear D gene. Germline V gene data show CDR1 as MDHEN and CDR2 as SYDVKM. Trimming removed 5 bases at V and 0 bases at J, with 11 bases between. CDR3 length: 14 residues. In DNA form, the CDR3 reads TGTGCCAGCAGTACCGTGGCGCTCTCCTACGAGCAGTACTTC. It encodes CASSTVALSYEQYF.

Regarding this clone: At one of its ends the junction is not consistent with the germline gene, which may arise from a read error. This chain joins TRBV7-7 and TRBJ1-1; D remains ambiguous. This CDR3 comprises 15 residues. Germline assignment: CDR1 SSHAT and CDR2 FNYEAQ (reference sequence). In nucleotides, the CDR3 is TGTGCTAGCAGCCCACTCTCGCCCCGAGGGACTGAAGCTTTCTTT. It codes for CASSPLSPRGTEAFF.

In this sample, this clone turned up once. The chain uses TRBV7-8 and TRBJ1-2, with D hard to call. The CDR3 has 15 residues. The germline V gene has CDR1 SGHVS and CDR2 FQNEAQ. V lost 5 bases and J lost 3, with 16 bases in between. CDR3 sequence: CASSPEVPDDYGYTF. In nucleotides, the CDR3 is TGTGCCAGCAGCCCAGAGGTGCCAGACGACTATGGCTACACCTTC.

The J gene is TRBJ1-4, the V gene TRBV7-2; D ambiguous. This CDR3 contains 15 residues. Germline V lookup: CDR1 SGHTA, CDR2 FQGNSA. Trimming cost V 5 bases and J 5 bases, with 15 bases left between them. CDR3 region: CASSQEWQKNEKLFF. CDR3 sequence (DNA): TGTGCCAGCAGCCAAGAATGGCAGAAAAATGAAAAACTGTTTTTT.

The V call is TRBV18, the J call TRBJ2-7; 9 bases line up with TRBD1. The J segment lost 7 bases and the V segment lost 3 bases, leaving 16 bases of the junction unmatched. This CDR3 region has 17 residues. Germline V CDR1 and CDR2: KGHSH, LQKENI. CDR3 coding DNA: TGTGCCAGCTCACCGGTCGAGATCCGACAGGGGGTTTGGGAGCAGTACTTC. This gives the protein CASSPVEIRQGVWEQYF.

The J gene is TRBJ2-7, the V gene TRBV28, with 12 bases fitting TRBD2. The CDR3 contains 15 residues. Unmatched junction bases numbered 5, after V lost 6 bases and J lost 2 bases. Germline CDR1 reads MDHEN; CDR2 reads SYDVKM. The CDR3 spells CASRPTSGGTYEQYV. The CDR3, as DNA: TGTGCCAGCAGACCGACTAGCGGGGGTACCTACGAGCAGTACGTC.

This clone was detected only a few times. CDR3 in amino acids: CSLGRGTGNYGYTF. DNA for the CDR3: TGCAGCTTGGGGCGGGGGACGGGGAACTATGGCTACACCTTC. V usage is TRBV29-1 and J usage is TRBJ1-2, with D possibly matching TRBD1 (5 bases). The V gene's germline CDR1 is SQVTM and CDR2 ANQGSEA. The CDR3 runs 14 residues. The germline V and J ends were trimmed by 8 bases and 2 bases, with 18 bases remaining between them.

V usage is TRBV5-4 and J usage is TRBJ1-1, with D hard to call. V was shortened by 2 bases and J by 5 bases, with 10 bases between the two germline ends. Per germline, CDR1 SGHNT and CDR2 YYREEE (reference sequence). The CDR3 contains 13 residues. CDR3: CASSLSPETEAFF. CDR3 nucleotide sequence: TGTGCCAGCAGCTTAAGTCCAGAGACTGAAGCTTTCTTT. The full variable domain, in which reference TRBV5-4 and TRBJ1-1 provide the parts outside the CDR3, is ETGVTQSPTHLIKTRGQQVTLRCSSQSGHNTVSWYQQALGQGPQFIFQYYREEENGRGNFPPRFSGLQFPNYSSELNVNALELDDSALYLCASSLSPETEAFFGQGTRLTVV.

The chain joins TRBV28 to TRBJ2-7, with D unresolved. V was trimmed by 6 bases and J by 7 bases, leaving 28 bases between them. Germline CDR1 MDHEN, CDR2 SYDVKM. This CDR3 spans 17 amino acids. The CDR3, as DNA: TGTGCCAGCAGCTCGTTAGGTACTCGGGTTTTGACGGAAGAGCAGTACTTC. Amino acids: CASSSLGTRVLTEEQYF.

As DNA, the CDR3 is TGCGCCAGCGCGGCGGCTATAGGGGGCCTAACGCAGTTCTTC. Its translation: CASAAAIGGLTQFF. The J gene is TRBJ2-1, the V gene TRBV5-1; the match to TRBD1 covers 7 bases. J lost 12 bases, V lost 7 bases, and 16 bases had no gene match. Germline V gene sequence: CDR1 SGHRS, CDR2 YFSETQ. CDR3 length: 14 amino acids.

This clone appeared once. V is TRBV5-1 and J is TRBJ1-1; possibly TRBD1 for D (5 bases). CDR3 length equals 18 residues. Germline lookup yields CDR1 SGHRS and CDR2 YFSETQ. The V end was cut by 0 bases, the J end by 0 bases, with 18 bases between. The CDR3 DNA reads TGCGCCAGCAGCTTGGGGACACAATGGATGGGAATGAACACTGAAGCTTTCTTT. Protein product: CASSLGTQWMGMNTEAFF.

The gene calls are TRBV7-9 and TRBJ2-7; TRBD2 matches at 9 bases. Germline-derived CDR1 and CDR2 are SEHNR and FQNEAQ (reference sequence). Trimming removed 5 bases from V and 7 bases from J; junction bases left unmatched: 9. The CDR3 has 14 amino acids. The CDR3: CASSPKRLAVEQYF. The CDR3 DNA reads TGTGCCAGCAGCCCAAAAAGACTAGCGGTGGAGCAGTACTTC.

The V call is TRBV9, the J call TRBJ2-2; D unclear. CDR1 is SGDLS, CDR2 YYNGEE, per germline. CDR3 size: 13 residues. Deletions cut 2 bases from V and 6 bases from J, with 8 bases between. This CDR3 reads CASSVSDPGELFF. As DNA, the CDR3 is TGTGCCAGCAGCGTGTCCGACCCCGGGGAGCTGTTTTTT.